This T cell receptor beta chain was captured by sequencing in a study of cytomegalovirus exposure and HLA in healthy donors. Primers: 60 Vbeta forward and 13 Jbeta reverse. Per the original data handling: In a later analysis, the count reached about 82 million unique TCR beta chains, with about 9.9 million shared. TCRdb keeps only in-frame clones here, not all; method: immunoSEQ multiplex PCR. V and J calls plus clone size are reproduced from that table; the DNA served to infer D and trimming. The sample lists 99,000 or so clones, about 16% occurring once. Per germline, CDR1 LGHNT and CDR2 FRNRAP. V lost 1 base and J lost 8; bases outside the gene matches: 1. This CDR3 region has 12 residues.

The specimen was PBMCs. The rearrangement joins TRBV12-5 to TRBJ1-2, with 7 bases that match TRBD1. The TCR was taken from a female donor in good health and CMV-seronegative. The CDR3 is CASGLAGGGYTF. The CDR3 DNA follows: TGTGCTAGTGGTTTGGCAGGGGGAGGCTACACCTTC. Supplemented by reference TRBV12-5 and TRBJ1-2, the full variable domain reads DARVTQTPRHKVTEMGQEVTMRCQPILGHNTVFWYRQTMMQGLELLAYFRNRAPLDDSGMPKDRFSAEMPDATLATLKIQPSEPRDSAVYFCASGLAGGGYTFGSGTRLTVV.